The next 25 T cell receptor beta chains were all read from a single sample in a study of graft-versus-host responses after intestinal transplantation. These TCRs' antigens remain unknown. Some clones are missing from TCRdb's copy, which holds only in-frame ones; the method was immunoSEQ multiplex PCR. The table has over 70,000 clones, 90% seen once; the top ten hold about 4.3%. The source was unstimulated CD8+ T cells sorted from spleen or lymph node cells, collected before transplant. These TCRs come from a human donor who was the organ donor for an intestinal transplant.

This clone was seen just once. This chain connects TRBV11-2 to TRBJ2-3; 12 bases are a match to TRBD2. CDR3 length: 15 amino acids. Germline V CDR1 and CDR2: SGHAT, FQNNGV. V shed 6 bases and J 6 bases; nucleotides not matched to a gene: 7. The CDR3 is CASRPLAGGPDTQYF. CDR3 bases: TGTGCCAGCAGGCCTCTAGCGGGGGGGCCGGATACGCAGTATTTT.

The V and J genes are TRBV6-5 and TRBJ2-2; 8 bases align to TRBD1. The CDR3 contains 16 residues. J was trimmed by 4 bases and V by 4 bases; bases with no gene match: 8. CDR1 is MNHEY and CDR2 is SVGAGI in the germline V gene. The CDR3 loop reads CASSFGQGAGTGELFF. The CDR3 coding sequence is TGTGCCAGCAGTTTCGGACAGGGAGCGGGCACCGGGGAGCTGTTTTTT.

The chain couples TRBV2 to TRBJ2-7; 8 positions agree with TRBD2. The CDR3 consists of 16 residues. The germline CDR1 and CDR2 sequences are SNHLY and FYNNEI. V was pared by 1 base and J by 2 bases, with 7 bases of the junction left unmatched. The chain's CDR3 is CASSEGPAGDTYEQYV. The CDR3 DNA sequence: TGTGCCAGCAGTGAAGGGCCAGCGGGGGACACCTACGAGCAGTACGTC.

The rearrangement links TRBV2 to TRBJ1-5; TRBD1 matches 7 bases. The V gene's germline CDR1 is SNHLY and CDR2 FYNNEI. This CDR3 comprises 13 residues. J gave up 7 bases and V 6 bases, and 6 bases lay outside the gene matches. The DNA of the CDR3 is TGTGCCAGCAGAAACAGGGGTCGGCAGCCCCAGCATTTT. Translating gives CASRNRGRQPQHF.

This chain uses TRBV7-6 with TRBJ1-2; 9 bases map to TRBD1. Trimming at V came to 3 bases and at J to 6 bases, leaving 5 bases not matched to a gene. There are 14 residues in the CDR3. Germline V CDR1 and CDR2: SGHVS, FNYEAQ. This CDR3 reads CASSLATGGDGYTF. In nucleotides, the CDR3 is TGTGCCAGCAGCTTGGCGACAGGGGGGGATGGCTACACCTTC.

The rearrangement uses TRBV11-2 and TRBJ2-7, with D perhaps matching TRBD1 (6 bases). The CDR3 contains 13 residues. The germline V gene has CDR1 SGHAT and CDR2 FQNNGV. Trimming shortened V by 3 bases and J by 4 bases, and 10 bases separated the two germline ends. CDR3 residues: CASSFSQGYEQYV. The CDR3 region has the DNA TGTGCCAGCAGCTTTTCGCAGGGGTACGAGCAGTACGTC.

V and J are TRBV27 and TRBJ1-2; TRBD1 matches at 9 bases. The V segment lost 4 bases and the J segment 6 bases; nucleotides outside the gene matches: 9. The V gene's germline CDR1 is MNHEY and CDR2 SMNVEV (reference sequence). The CDR3 runs to 15 residues. As DNA, the CDR3 is TGTGCCAGCAGTTCCCACCGGGACAGGGCGAATGGCTACACCTTC. Translation: CASSSHRDRANGYTF.

This chain connects TRBV9 to TRBJ1-1; TRBD1 is a possible D gene (6 bases). This CDR3 comprises 15 residues. Trimming stripped 3 bases from V and 0 bases from J, with 12 bases between. From germline, CDR1 is SGDLS and CDR2 YYNGEE. The CDR3 DNA follows: TGTGCCAGCAGCGGGTCGGGACAATTGAACACTGAAGCTTTCTTT. Amino acids: CASSGSGQLNTEAFF.

This rearrangement joins TRBV7-6 to TRBJ1-4; 9 bases are a match to TRBD1. The CDR3 totals 14 residues. Germline assignment: CDR1 SGHVS and CDR2 FNYEAQ. The V and J ends lost 8 bases and 5 bases, in that order; junction bases with no gene match: 6. In DNA form, the CDR3 reads TGTGCCAGCGTTCGGGGACAGGGAAATGAAAAACTGTTTTTT. Amino acid sequence: CASVRGQGNEKLFF.

This clone was picked up one time. This rearrangement joins TRBV6-5 to TRBJ2-1; D is perhaps TRBD2 (6 bases). The V end was cut by 2 bases, the J end by 6 bases, with 14 bases between. The CDR3 runs to 15 residues. Germline CDR1 MNHEY, CDR2 SVGAGI. CDR3 amino acids: CASSYNWGESNEQFF. The CDR3 bases are TGTGCCAGCAGTTACAACTGGGGGGAGAGCAATGAGCAGTTCTTC.

This chain uses TRBV2 with TRBJ2-3, with a tentative D call TRBD1 (6 bases). Looked up from germline, CDR1 is SNHLY and CDR2 is FYNNEI. CDR3 length equals 17 residues. V was clipped by 0 bases and J by 2 bases, with 15 bases between them. The CDR3 loop reads CASSEAGLGAPTDTQYF. CDR3 DNA: TGTGCCAGCAGTGAAGCGGGCCTGGGGGCCCCCACAGATACGCAGTATTTT. Full variable domain (outside the CDR3, taken from reference TRBV2 and TRBJ2-3): EPEVTQTPSHQVTQMGQEVILRCVPISNHLYFYWYRQILGQKVEFLVSFYNNEISEKSEIFDDQFSVERPDGSNFTLKIRSTKLEDSAMYFCASSEAGLGAPTDTQYFGPGTRLTVL.

This clone was recorded only once. The chain recombines TRBV18 with TRBJ2-1; D not certain. Germline CDR1 and CDR2: KGHSH and LQKENI. This CDR3 has 12 amino acids. Trimming removed 5 bases from V and 4 bases from J, with 6 bases in between. The CDR3 DNA is TGTGCCAGCTCATCGGTTTACAATGAGCAGTTCTTC. Protein sequence: CASSSVYNEQFF.

This chain uses TRBV6-5 with TRBJ1-2, with 7 bases that match TRBD1. From germline, CDR1 is MNHEY and CDR2 SVGAGI. The V segment lost 8 bases and the J segment 8 bases; nucleotides outside the gene matches: 11. This CDR3 region has 13 residues. The CDR3 DNA sequence: TGTGCCAGCGCTTACGGGGTAGGGGGCGGCTACACCTTC. Protein: CASAYGVGGGYTF.

The chain carries TRBV19 and TRBJ1-5, with unresolved D. The germline V and J ends were trimmed by 2 bases and 6 bases, with 8 bases remaining between them. CDR1 is LNHDA, CDR2 SQIVND, per germline (reference sequence). The CDR3 sequence is 13 residues long. The CDR3 protein is CASSIFYGQPQHF. CDR3 bases: TGTGCCAGTAGTATATTCTACGGTCAGCCCCAGCATTTT.

As regards this clone: The germline gene is not matched at one end of the junction; a read error may be the cause. The J gene is TRBJ2-1, the V gene TRBV7-9; D might be TRBD1 (6 bases). Per the germline V gene, CDR1 is SEHNR and CDR2 is FQNEAQ (reference sequence). The CDR3 runs to 11 residues. CDR3 in DNA: TGTGCCAGCAGCGCACAGGGTTTCGGAATCTTC. This gives the protein CASSAQGFGIF.

The sample holds one count of this clone. The chain joins TRBV27 to TRBJ1-6; tentative D call: TRBD1 (6 bases). The CDR3 is 16 amino acids. V lost 5 bases, J lost 9 bases, and 20 bases lay in between. Germline-derived CDR1 and CDR2 are MNHEY and SMNVEV (reference sequence). The chain's CDR3 is CASSLSQTGMGSPLHF. As DNA, the CDR3 is TGTGCCAGCAGTCTAAGCCAAACAGGGATGGGTTCACCCCTCCACTTT.

This sequence joins TRBV5-6 and TRBJ2-7; the match to TRBD1 covers 7 bases. V trimming: 0 bases; J trimming: 0 bases; junction bases outside the gene matches: 0. The CDR3 covers 14 residues. The germline V gene has CDR1 SGHDT and CDR2 YYEEEE. CDR3 in DNA: TGTGCCAGCAGCTTGGGGGACAGCTCCTACGAGCAGTACGTC. Its protein product is CASSLGDSSYEQYV.

CDR3 loop: CASRDRNRDPSNTGELFF. The CDR3 DNA reads as TGTGCCAGCAGGGATCGGAACAGGGATCCCTCGAACACCGGGGAGCTGTTTTTT. The V call is TRBV7-9, the J call TRBJ2-2; TRBD1 is a possible D gene (6 bases). Germline CDR1 reads SEHNR; CDR2 reads FQNEAQ (reference sequence). CDR3 length: 18 residues. Trimming stripped 6 bases from V and 0 bases from J, with 20 bases between.

This chain uses TRBV30 with TRBJ1-5, with a possible D match to TRBD1 (5 bases). CDR3 length: 15 residues. Germline CDR1 GTSNPN, CDR2 SVGIG (reference sequence). Trimming pared 4 bases from V and 3 bases from J, leaving 16 bases between. The chain's CDR3 is CAWNPGLEPNQPQHF. The CDR3, as DNA: TGTGCCTGGAACCCGGGACTAGAACCCAATCAGCCCCAGCATTTT.

The chain is built from TRBV5-8 and TRBJ2-7, with TRBD1 identical over 9 bases. Germline V gives CDR1 SGHTS, CDR2 YDEGEE. The CDR3 consists of 16 residues. J gave up 3 bases and V 5 bases, and 12 bases lay outside the gene matches. CDR3 residues: CASSPGSGTGIYEQYV. For the CDR3, the DNA is TGTGCCAGCAGTCCGGGGTCCGGGACAGGGATCTACGAGCAGTACGTC.

The chain is built from TRBV4-3 and TRBJ1-3; weak D call: TRBD1 (5 bases). The V end lost 6 bases, the J end lost 0 bases, and 15 bases lay between the germline ends. CDR3 length equals 16 residues. Germline V gives CDR1 LGHNA, CDR2 YSLEER. CDR3 region: CASSRGTPDSGNTIYF. The CDR3 DNA follows: TGCGCCAGCAGTCGGGGGACTCCTGACTCTGGAAACACCATATATTTT.

The J gene is TRBJ1-4, the V gene TRBV2; 10 bases agree with TRBD1. The CDR3 is 15 residues long. Germline V gives CDR1 SNHLY, CDR2 FYNNEI. Trimming removed 9 bases from V and 0 bases from J; junction bases left unmatched: 4. The CDR3 reads CARGTGDATNEKLFF. CDR3 coding DNA: TGTGCCAGAGGGACAGGGGATGCAACTAATGAAAAACTGTTTTTT.

The J gene is TRBJ2-1, the V gene TRBV27; TRBD2 aligns across 13 bases. Germline V gene sequence: CDR1 MNHEY, CDR2 SMNVEV (reference sequence). This CDR3 comprises 20 residues. V shed 4 bases, J shed 1 base, and the junction held 13 bases outside the gene matches. CDR3 protein: CASSSLPGRTSGGSYNEQFF. In DNA, the CDR3 is TGTGCCAGCAGTTCTCTCCCGGGTCGGACTAGCGGGGGATCCTACAATGAGCAGTTCTTC.

The rearrangement uses TRBV5-1 and TRBJ2-7; TRBD1 matches at 9 bases. Germline V CDR1 and CDR2: SGHRS, YFSETQ. V gave up 3 bases and J gave up 3 bases; unmatched junction bases: 7. This CDR3 comprises 15 residues. The CDR3: CASSYGTGTIYEQYV. Here the CDR3 DNA reads TGCGCCAGCAGCTACGGGACAGGGACGATCTACGAGCAGTACGTC.

The J gene is TRBJ2-1, the V gene TRBV5-1; TRBD1 matches 8 bases. CDR3 length: 15 amino acids. CDR1 is SGHRS and CDR2 is YFSETQ in the germline V gene. V trimming: 6 bases; J trimming: 2 bases; junction bases outside the gene matches: 7. The CDR3 sequence: CASTLQGGAYNEQFF. In DNA form, the CDR3 reads TGCGCCAGCACCTTACAGGGGGGAGCCTACAATGAGCAGTTCTTC.